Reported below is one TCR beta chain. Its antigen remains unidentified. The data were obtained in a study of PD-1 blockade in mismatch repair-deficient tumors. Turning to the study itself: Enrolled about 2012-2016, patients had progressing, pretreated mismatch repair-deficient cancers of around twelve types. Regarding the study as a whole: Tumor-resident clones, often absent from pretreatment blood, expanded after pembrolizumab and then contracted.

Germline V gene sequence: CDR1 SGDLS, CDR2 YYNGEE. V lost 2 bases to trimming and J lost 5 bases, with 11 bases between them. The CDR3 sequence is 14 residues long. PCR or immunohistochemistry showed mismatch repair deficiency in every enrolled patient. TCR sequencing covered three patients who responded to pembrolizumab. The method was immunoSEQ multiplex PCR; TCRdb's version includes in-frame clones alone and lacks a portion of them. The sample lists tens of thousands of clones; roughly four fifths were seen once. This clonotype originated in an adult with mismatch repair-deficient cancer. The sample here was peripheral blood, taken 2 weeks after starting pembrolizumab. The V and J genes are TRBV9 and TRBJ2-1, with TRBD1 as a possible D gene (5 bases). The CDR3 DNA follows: TGTGCCAGCAGCGTGGGGCAGATTGACAATGAGCAGTTCTTC. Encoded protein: CASSVGQIDNEQFF.